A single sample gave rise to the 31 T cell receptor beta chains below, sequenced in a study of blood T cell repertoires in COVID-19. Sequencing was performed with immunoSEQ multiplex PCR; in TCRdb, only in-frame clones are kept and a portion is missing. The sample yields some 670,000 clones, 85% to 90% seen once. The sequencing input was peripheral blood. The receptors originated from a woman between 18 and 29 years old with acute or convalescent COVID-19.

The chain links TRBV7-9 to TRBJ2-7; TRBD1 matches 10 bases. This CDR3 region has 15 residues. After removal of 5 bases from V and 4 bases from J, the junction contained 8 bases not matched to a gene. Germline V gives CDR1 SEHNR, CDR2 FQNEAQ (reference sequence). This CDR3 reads CASSPRQGAGYEQYF. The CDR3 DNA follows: TGTGCCAGCAGCCCCAGACAGGGGGCGGGTTACGAGCAGTACTTC.

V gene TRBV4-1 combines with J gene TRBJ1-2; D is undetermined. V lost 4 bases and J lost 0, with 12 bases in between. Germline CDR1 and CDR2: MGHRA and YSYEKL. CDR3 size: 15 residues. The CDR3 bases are TGCGCCAGCAGCCTTTGCGGGAATCCTAACTATGGCTACACCTTC. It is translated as CASSLCGNPNYGYTF.

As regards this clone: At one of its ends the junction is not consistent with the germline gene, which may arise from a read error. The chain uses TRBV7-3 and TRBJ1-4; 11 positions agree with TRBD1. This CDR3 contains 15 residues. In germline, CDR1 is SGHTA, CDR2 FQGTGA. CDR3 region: CASRDRGLANEKLFF. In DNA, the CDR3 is TGTGCCAGCAGGGACAGGGGGCTGGCTAATGAAAAACTATTTTTT.

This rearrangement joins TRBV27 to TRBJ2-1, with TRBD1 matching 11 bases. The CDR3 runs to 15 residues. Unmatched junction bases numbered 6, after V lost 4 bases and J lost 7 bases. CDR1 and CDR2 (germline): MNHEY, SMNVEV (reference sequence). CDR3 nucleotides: TGTGCCAGCAGTTCGCCGGACAGGGGGCGTAATGAGCAGTTCTTC. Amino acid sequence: CASSSPDRGRNEQFF.

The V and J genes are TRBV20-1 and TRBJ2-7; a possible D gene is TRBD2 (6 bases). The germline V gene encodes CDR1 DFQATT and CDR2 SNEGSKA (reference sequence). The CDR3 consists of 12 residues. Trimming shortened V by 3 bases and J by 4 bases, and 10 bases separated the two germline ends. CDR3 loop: CSASRGVYEQYF. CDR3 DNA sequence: TGCAGTGCTAGTCGCGGGGTGTACGAGCAGTACTTC.

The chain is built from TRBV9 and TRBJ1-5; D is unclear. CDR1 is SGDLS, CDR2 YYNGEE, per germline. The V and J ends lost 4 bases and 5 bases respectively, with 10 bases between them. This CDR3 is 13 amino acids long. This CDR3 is CASSPHPDQPQHF. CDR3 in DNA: TGTGCCAGCAGCCCCCACCCAGATCAGCCCCAGCATTTT.

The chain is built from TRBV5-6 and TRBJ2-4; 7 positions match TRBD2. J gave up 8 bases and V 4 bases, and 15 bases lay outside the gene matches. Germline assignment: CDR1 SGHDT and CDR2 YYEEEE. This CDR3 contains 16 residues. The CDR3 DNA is TGTGCCAGCAGCCCCTCGTGGGGCAGGGAGGGAGACATTCAGTACTTC. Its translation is CASSPSWGREGDIQYF. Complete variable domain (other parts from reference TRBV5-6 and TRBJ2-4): DAGVTQSPTHLIKTRGQQVTLRCSPKSGHDTVSWYQQALGQGPQFIFQYYEEEERQRGNFPDRFSGHQFPNYSSELNVNALLLGDSALYLCASSPSWGREGDIQYFGAGTRLSVL.

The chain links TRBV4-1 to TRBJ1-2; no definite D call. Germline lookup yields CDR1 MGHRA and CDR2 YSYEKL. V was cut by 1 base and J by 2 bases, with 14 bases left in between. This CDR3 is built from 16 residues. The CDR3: CASSQVVSSRNYGYTF. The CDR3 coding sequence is TGCGCCAGCAGCCAAGTCGTTTCGAGCCGAAACTATGGCTACACCTTC.

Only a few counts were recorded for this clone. In DNA, the CDR3 is TGTGCCAGCAGTACGGGTCAGGGGGCAGTCGGGGAGCTGTTTTTT. It yields the protein CASSTGQGAVGELFF. The chain couples TRBV6-2 or TRBV6-3 to TRBJ2-2; 8 nucleotides agree with TRBD1. Germline CDR1 MNHEY, CDR2 SVGEGT. Losses at the gene ends were 5 bases for V and 7 bases for J; bases not matched to a gene: 9. The CDR3 extends over 15 amino acids.

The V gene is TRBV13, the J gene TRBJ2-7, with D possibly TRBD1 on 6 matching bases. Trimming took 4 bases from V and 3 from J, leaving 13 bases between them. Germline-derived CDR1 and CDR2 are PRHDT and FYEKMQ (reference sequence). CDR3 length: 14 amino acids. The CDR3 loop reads CASSSRDNYYEQYF. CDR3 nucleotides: TGTGCCAGCAGCTCCCGGGACAACTACTACGAGCAGTACTTC.

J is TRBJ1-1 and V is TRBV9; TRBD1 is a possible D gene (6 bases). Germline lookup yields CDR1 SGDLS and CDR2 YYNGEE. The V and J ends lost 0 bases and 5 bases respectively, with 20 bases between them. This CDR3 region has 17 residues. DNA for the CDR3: TGTGCCAGCAGCGTAGACTACGAGACAGGATCTCAGACTGAAGCTTTCTTT. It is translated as CASSVDYETGSQTEAFF.

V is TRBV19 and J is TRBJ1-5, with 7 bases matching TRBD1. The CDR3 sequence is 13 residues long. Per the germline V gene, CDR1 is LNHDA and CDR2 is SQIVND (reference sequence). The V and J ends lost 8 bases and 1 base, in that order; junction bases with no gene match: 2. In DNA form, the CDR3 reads TGTGCCAGTGGGACAGTGAGCAATCAGCCCCAGCATTTT. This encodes CASGTVSNQPQHF.

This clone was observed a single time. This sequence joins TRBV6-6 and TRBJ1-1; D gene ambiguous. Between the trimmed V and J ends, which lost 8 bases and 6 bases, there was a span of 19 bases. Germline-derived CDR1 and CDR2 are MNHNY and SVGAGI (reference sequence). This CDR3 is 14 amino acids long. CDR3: CASLTPFIVPEAFF. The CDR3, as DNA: TGTGCCAGCCTAACCCCATTCATTGTCCCTGAAGCTTTCTTT.

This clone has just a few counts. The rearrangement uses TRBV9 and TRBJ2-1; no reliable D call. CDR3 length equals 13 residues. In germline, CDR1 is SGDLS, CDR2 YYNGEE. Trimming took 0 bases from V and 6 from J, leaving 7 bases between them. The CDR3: CASSVVASNEQFF. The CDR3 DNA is TGTGCCAGCAGCGTAGTAGCCAGCAATGAGCAGTTCTTC.

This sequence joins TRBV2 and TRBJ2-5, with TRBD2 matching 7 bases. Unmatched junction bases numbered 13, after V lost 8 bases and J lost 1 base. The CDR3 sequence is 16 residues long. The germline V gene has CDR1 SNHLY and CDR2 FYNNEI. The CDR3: CASFRTRAPTQETQYF. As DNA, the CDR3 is TGTGCCAGCTTTAGGACTAGGGCACCGACCCAAGAGACCCAGTACTTC.

The CDR3 reads CASSYSLTASGYTF. The CDR3 DNA is TGTGCCAGCAGTTACTCGCTGACAGCCAGTGGCTACACCTTC. J is TRBJ1-2 and V is TRBV6-5; tentative D call: TRBD1 (5 bases). Per the germline V gene, CDR1 is MNHEY and CDR2 is SVGAGI. CDR3 length: 14 amino acids. The V and J ends lost 0 bases and 7 bases respectively, with 12 bases between them.

The CDR3 loop is CASSHAEQGYSPGYEQYF. The CDR3 DNA follows: TGCGCCAGCAGCCACGCGGAGCAGGGTTACTCCCCGGGCTACGAGCAGTACTTC. The genes are TRBV4-1 and TRBJ2-7; perhaps TRBD1 as D (5 bases). The CDR3 totals 18 residues. Trimming left V 3 bases short and J 3 bases short, with 24 bases between. In germline, CDR1 is MGHRA, CDR2 YSYEKL.

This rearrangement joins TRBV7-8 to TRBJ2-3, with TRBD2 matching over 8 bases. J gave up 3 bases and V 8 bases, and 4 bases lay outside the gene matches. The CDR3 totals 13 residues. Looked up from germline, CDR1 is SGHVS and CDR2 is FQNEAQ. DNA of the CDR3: TGTGCCAGCGGGGGGACTAGAACAGATACGCAGTATTTT. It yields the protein CASGGTRTDTQYF.

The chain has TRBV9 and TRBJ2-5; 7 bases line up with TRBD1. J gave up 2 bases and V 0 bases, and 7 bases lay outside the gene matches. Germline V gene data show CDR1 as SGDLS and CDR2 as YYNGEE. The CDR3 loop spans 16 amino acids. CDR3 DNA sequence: TGTGCCAGCAGCGTAGAAGGGGGCGCGAGTCAAGAGACCCAGTACTTC. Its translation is CASSVEGGASQETQYF.

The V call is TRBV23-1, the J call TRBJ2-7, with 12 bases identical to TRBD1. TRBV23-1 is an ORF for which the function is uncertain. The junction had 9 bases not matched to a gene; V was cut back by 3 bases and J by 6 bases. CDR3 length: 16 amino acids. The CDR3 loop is CASSHSLRDRGREQYF. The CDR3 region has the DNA TGCGCCAGCAGTCACTCCCTCCGGGACAGGGGGCGCGAGCAGTACTTC.

CDR3 nucleotides: TGTGCCAGCAGCGCCCGACAGGGGGCAACTGAAGCTTTCTTT. It translates to CASSARQGATEAFF. This chain links TRBV9 with TRBJ1-1; TRBD1 matches 10 bases. Unmatched junction bases numbered 4, after V lost 3 bases and J lost 5 bases. The CDR3 runs to 14 residues. Per germline, CDR1 SGDLS and CDR2 YYNGEE.

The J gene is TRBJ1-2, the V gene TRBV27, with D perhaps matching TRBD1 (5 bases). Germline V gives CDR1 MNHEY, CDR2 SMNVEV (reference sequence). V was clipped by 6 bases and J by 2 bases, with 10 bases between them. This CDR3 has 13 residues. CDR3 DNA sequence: TGTGCCAGCAGCCTTAAGGGGAACTATGGCTACACCTTC. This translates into CASSLKGNYGYTF.

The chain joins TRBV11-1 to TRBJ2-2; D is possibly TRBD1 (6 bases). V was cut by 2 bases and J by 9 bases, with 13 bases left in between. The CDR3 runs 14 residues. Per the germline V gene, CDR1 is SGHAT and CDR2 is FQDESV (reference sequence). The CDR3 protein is CASSLTQGIRELFF. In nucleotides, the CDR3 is TGTGCCAGCAGCTTAACACAGGGCATAAGGGAGCTGTTTTTT.

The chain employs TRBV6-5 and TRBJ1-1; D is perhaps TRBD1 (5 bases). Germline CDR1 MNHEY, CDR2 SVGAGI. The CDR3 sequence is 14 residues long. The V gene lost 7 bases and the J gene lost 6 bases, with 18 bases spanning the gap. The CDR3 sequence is CASTGGGSKAEAFF. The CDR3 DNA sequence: TGTGCCAGCACCGGGGGGGGTTCTAAAGCTGAAGCTTTCTTT.

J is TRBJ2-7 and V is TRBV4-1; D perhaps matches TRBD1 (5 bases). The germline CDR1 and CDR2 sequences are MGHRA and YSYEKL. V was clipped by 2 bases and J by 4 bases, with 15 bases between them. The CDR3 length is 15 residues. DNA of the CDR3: TGCGCCAGCAGCCAATTCGACAGTGATTATTACGAGCAGTACTTC. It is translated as CASSQFDSDYYEQYF.

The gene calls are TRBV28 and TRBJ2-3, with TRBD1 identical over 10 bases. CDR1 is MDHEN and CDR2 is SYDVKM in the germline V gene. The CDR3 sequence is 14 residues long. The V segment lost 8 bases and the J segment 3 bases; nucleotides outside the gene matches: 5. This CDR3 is CASAGTGVTDTQYF. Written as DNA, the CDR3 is TGTGCCAGCGCCGGGACAGGGGTAACAGATACGCAGTATTTT.

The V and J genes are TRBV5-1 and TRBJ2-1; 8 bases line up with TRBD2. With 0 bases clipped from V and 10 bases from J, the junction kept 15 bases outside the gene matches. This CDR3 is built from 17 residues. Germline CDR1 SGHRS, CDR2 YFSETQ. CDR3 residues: CASSLGSGGQFRGEQFF. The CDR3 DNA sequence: TGCGCCAGCAGCTTGGGGAGCGGGGGCCAATTCAGGGGAGAGCAGTTCTTC.

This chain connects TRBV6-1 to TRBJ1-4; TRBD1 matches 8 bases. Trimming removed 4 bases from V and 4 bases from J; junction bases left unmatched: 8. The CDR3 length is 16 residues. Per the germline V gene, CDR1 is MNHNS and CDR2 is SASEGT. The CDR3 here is CASSGGKTGVNEKLFF. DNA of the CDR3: TGTGCCAGCAGTGGGGGGAAGACAGGGGTTAATGAAAAACTGTTTTTT.

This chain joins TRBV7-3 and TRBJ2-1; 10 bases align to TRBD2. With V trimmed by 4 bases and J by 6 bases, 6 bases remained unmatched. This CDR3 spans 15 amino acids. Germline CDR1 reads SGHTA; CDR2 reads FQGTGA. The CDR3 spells CASSSNLAGVNEQFF. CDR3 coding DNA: TGTGCCAGCAGCTCAAATCTAGCGGGGGTCAATGAGCAGTTCTTC.

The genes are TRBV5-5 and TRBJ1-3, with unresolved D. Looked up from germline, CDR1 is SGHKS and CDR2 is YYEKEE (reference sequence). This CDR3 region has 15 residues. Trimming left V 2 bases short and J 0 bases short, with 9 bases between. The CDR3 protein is CASSLAAYSGNTIYF. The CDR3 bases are TGTGCCAGCAGCTTAGCCGCCTACTCTGGAAACACCATATATTTT.

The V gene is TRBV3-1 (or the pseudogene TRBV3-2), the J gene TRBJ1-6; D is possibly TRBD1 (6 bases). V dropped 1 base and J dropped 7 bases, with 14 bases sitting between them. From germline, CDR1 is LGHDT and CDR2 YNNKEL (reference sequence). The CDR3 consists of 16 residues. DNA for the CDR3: TGTGCCAGCAGCCAAGTGGTACAGGGTAGCAATTCACCCCTCCACTTT. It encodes CASSQVVQGSNSPLHF.